This is a list of T cell receptor beta chains from one sample in a study of control samples from healthy donors and cancer patients. Sequencing used immunoSEQ multiplex PCR; TCRdb keeps in-frame clones, though not all of them. The sample includes around 13,000 clones, roughly 95% of them seen just once. The sequencing input was PBMCs. The receptors originated from a man aged 70 or older with head and neck cancer. CDR3s include the opening cysteine and the closing phenylalanine or tryptophan. A D gene is named only where the DNA matches it firmly. Size values are once, few and many counts, or a class for expanded clones, and some rows have none.

clone_size,v_call,d_call,j_call,cdr3_nt,cdr3_aa
.,TRBV2,TRBD1,TRBJ1-1,TGTGCCAGCAGTGAGACAGGGTACACTGAAGCTTTCTTT,CASSETGYTEAFF
.,TRBV28,TRBD2,TRBJ2-7,TGTGCCAGCAGTTCCTCGGGACTAGCGGGACCTTACGAGCAGTACTTC,CASSSSGLAGPYEQYF
.,TRBV3-1/TRBV3-2,.,TRBJ2-6,TGTGCCAGCAGCCAACCTTACACCGGGGGAGGGGCCAACGTCCTGACTTTC,CASSQPYTGGGANVLTF
.,TRBV7-2,.,TRBJ2-3,TGTGCCAGCAGCCAGCTAGCAGATACGCAGTATTTT,CASSQLADTQYF
.,TRBV11-1,.,TRBJ2-7,TGTGCCAGCAGCTTTGTCGGGGGCCACGAGCAGTACTTC,CASSFVGGHEQYF
.,TRBV12-3/TRBV12-4,.,TRBJ2-7,TGTGCCAGCAGCCAGAGCAACTACGAGCAGTACTTC,CASSQSNYEQYF
.,TRBV7-2,.,TRBJ1-1,TGTGCCAGCAGCTTTGAAAGGAACACTGAAGCTTTCTTT,CASSFERNTEAFF
.,TRBV6-5,.,TRBJ2-3,TGTGCCAGCACCCCGTGGGCAGGCACAGATACGCAGTATTTT,CASTPWAGTDTQYF
.,TRBV7-8,.,TRBJ2-7,TGTGCCAGCAGCTTAACTTACGAGCAGTACTTC,CASSLTYEQYF
.,TRBV7-2,.,TRBJ1-1,TGTGCCAGCAGCCGCGGTCGGAACACTGAAGCTTTCTTT,CASSRGRNTEAFF
once,TRBV9,.,TRBJ2-3,TGTGCCAGCAGCGCCGACCCTGGGACAGATACGCAGTATTTT,CASSADPGTDTQYF
.,TRBV7-9,.,TRBJ1-2,TGTGCCAGCAACCTGGACAGCGTCGAGTATGGCTACACCTTC,CASNLDSVEYGYTF
once,TRBV5-5,.,TRBJ1-2,TGTGCCAGCAGCCCTCTGGAGGGTAGGGCCTATGGCTACACCTTC,CASSPLEGRAYGYTF
.,TRBV13,.,TRBJ1-1,TGTGCCAGCAGCTTAGGGCATCCGAACACTGAAGCTTTCTTT,CASSLGHPNTEAFF
.,TRBV12-5,.,TRBJ2-2,TGTGCTAGTGGTTTGTGGGTGAACACCGGGGAGCTGTTTTTT,CASGLWVNTGELFF
.,TRBV10-2,TRBD2,TRBJ2-3,TGCGCCAGTAGCGGGATGACAGATACGCAGTATTTT,CASSGMTDTQYF
.,TRBV19,.,TRBJ2-4,TGTGCCAGTAGTGTACGACAGGTGGGAGACATTCAGTACTTC,CASSVRQVGDIQYF
.,TRBV15,TRBD1,TRBJ1-2,TGTGCCACGCGGACAGGGGGCGCGGGGAATTGGGGCTACACCTTC,CATRTGGAGNWGYTF
.,TRBV5-1,TRBD2,TRBJ2-7,TGCGCCAGCAGCTTGGGGGGACTAATGTACGAGCAGTACTTC,CASSLGGLMYEQYF
.,TRBV7-6,.,TRBJ2-1,TGTGCCAGCAGCTTAGGGGGTATCTCCTACAATGAGCAGTTCTTC,CASSLGGISYNEQFF
once,TRBV7-9,TRBD2,TRBJ2-7,TGTGCCAGCAGACGACTAGCGGGAGAATACGAGCAGTACTTC,CASRRLAGEYEQYF
.,TRBV29-1,.,TRBJ1-1,TGCAGCGTCTCGGACAGAAGCACTGAAGCTTTCTTT,CSVSDRSTEAFF
.,TRBV2,.,TRBJ2-2,TGTGCCAGCAGTATACAGGGGCGGGACGGGGAGCTGTTTTTT,CASSIQGRDGELFF
.,TRBV18,.,TRBJ2-1,TGTGCCAGCTCACCACCGTTTGCGGGCGAATTTGAGCAGTTCTTC,CASSPPFAGEFEQFF
.,TRBV10-3,.,TRBJ1-3,TGTGCCATCAGTGACCTTAGCCGGGGTACGGGAGGAAACACCATATATTTT,CAISDLSRGTGGNTIYF
.,TRBV19,.,TRBJ1-1,TGTGCCAGTAGTATTACTATAAGACAGTTTGGGGGTCGTAGTACTGAAGCTTTCTTT,CASSITIRQFGGRSTEAFF
once,TRBV6-5,TRBD1,TRBJ1-1,TGTGCCAGCAGTTCCTACAGGGGGATGGGATCACCTGAAGCTTTCTTT,CASSSYRGMGSPEAFF
.,TRBV6-5,TRBD1,TRBJ1-2,TGTGCCAGCAGCCCAAGACAGGGTGGAATCTATGGCTACACCTTC,CASSPRQGGIYGYTF
.,TRBV6-1,.,TRBJ2-5,TGTGCCAGCACCGCGACCGGCCTCCAGTACTTC,CASTATGLQYF
.,TRBV18,.,TRBJ2-1,TGTGCCAGCTCACCACCTTTGACGTCTTTCGGCGGGTACAATGAGCAGTTCTTC,CASSPPLTSFGGYNEQFF
.,TRBV7-8,TRBD2,TRBJ2-2,TGTGCCAGCAGCCCGATGGGGCTAGCGGGTACCGGGGAGCTGTTTTTT,CASSPMGLAGTGELFF
.,TRBV10-3,.,TRBJ2-7,TGTGCCATCAGTGAAGGGGGGCTCTACGAGCAGTACTTC,CAISEGGLYEQYF
.,TRBV3-1/TRBV3-2,.,TRBJ1-2,TGTGCCAGCAAGCTAGGGGCCCGGGACTATGGCTACACCTTC,CASKLGARDYGYTF
.,TRBV19,TRBD1,TRBJ2-3,TGTGCCAGTAGTTCTACCGGGACAGGGGGGGGTACGCAGTATTTT,CASSSTGTGGGTQYF
.,TRBV19,.,TRBJ1-2,TGTGCCAGTAGTATCGAAGGGGTGTCTGGCTACACCTTC,CASSIEGVSGYTF
.,TRBV5-1,TRBD2,TRBJ2-5,TGCGCCAGCAGCTTGTGGCGGGGGGGCACTGAGACCCAGTACTTC,CASSLWRGGTETQYF
.,TRBV29-1,TRBD1,TRBJ1-2,TGCAGCGCCCGGACAGGGCAGAACTATGGCTACACCTTC,CSARTGQNYGYTF
few,TRBV29-1,.,TRBJ1-4,TGCAGCGCTGGAGGGGGAGTGGACGAAAAACTGTTTTTT,CSAGGGVDEKLFF
.,TRBV7-2,TRBD1,TRBJ1-2,TGTGCCAGCAGCTTAGAGATAGGGGGCAACTATGGCTACACCTTC,CASSLEIGGNYGYTF
.,TRBV5-1,TRBD2,TRBJ2-1,TGCGCCAGCAGCTCGGGGAGCGGGAGGGTCTACAATGAGCAGTTCTTC,CASSSGSGRVYNEQFF
.,TRBV5-1,.,TRBJ2-1,TGCGCCAGCAGCTTGGATCCTAGCTACAATGAGCAGTTCTTC,CASSLDPSYNEQFF
.,TRBV5-1,TRBD1,TRBJ1-1,TGCGCCAGCAGAAGGGGCACAGGGGGCCTCGGGAACACTGAAGCTTTCTTT,CASRRGTGGLGNTEAFF
.,TRBV5-1,TRBD1,TRBJ2-7,TGCGCCAGCAGCCTTGGCGGGACAGGGGTCGGCAACGAGCAGTACTTC,CASSLGGTGVGNEQYF
.,TRBV20-1,.,TRBJ1-1,TGCAGTGCTAGTCTCGCCCGTTCTGAAGCTTTCTTT,CSASLARSEAFF
.,TRBV29-1,.,TRBJ2-7,TGCAGCGTTGAAGATTTTCGAAGCTACGAGCAGTACTTC,CSVEDFRSYEQYF
.,TRBV6-1,.,TRBJ1-1,TGTGCCAGCAGTGAACTGGGGCAGGCAGCTGAAGCTTTCTTT,CASSELGQAAEAFF
once,TRBV6-5,.,TRBJ2-7,TGTGCCAGCAGTCTGAACGGGCCCTCCTACGAGCAGTACTTC,CASSLNGPSYEQYF
.,TRBV5-1,.,TRBJ2-7,TGCGCCAGCAGGGAAGCGGCCCCGGGTAAGTACGAGCAGTACTTC,CASREAAPGKYEQYF
.,TRBV12-3/TRBV12-4,.,TRBJ1-1,TGTGCCAGCACCCCAGGGGTTAACACTGAAGCTTTCTTT,CASTPGVNTEAFF
.,TRBV3-1/TRBV3-2,.,TRBJ2-7,TGTGCCAGCAGCCATGGGCGTGAAGTCTCCGAGCAGTACTTC,CASSHGREVSEQYF
once,TRBV7-8,.,TRBJ2-1,TGTGCCAGCAGCCTAACCCGCGGAGGGGGGGCAAAAGAGCTCTTC,CASSLTRGGGAKELF
.,TRBV5-4,.,TRBJ2-5,TGTGCCAGCAGCTTGATGGCAGGGCAAGAGACCCAGTACTTC,CASSLMAGQETQYF
.,TRBV2,TRBD1,TRBJ2-7,TGTGCCAGCAGGTTACAGGGGCTGTACGAGCAGTACTTC,CASRLQGLYEQYF
.,TRBV11-3,.,TRBJ2-5,TGTGCCAGCAGCTTAGGGGGGACCCAAGAGACCCAGTACTTC,CASSLGGTQETQYF